The TCR beta chain described here comes from a study of glioma-infiltrating T cells. The CDR3 loop spans 13 amino acids. Germline CDR1 SQVTM, CDR2 ANQGSEA. Between the trimmed V and J ends, which lost 4 bases and 6 bases, there was a span of 16 bases. Amplification of TCR alpha and beta CDR3 regions from RNA used iRepertoire nested multiplex PCR. A single record per CDR3 protein comes from TCRdb applying MiXCR to the multiplex PCR reads. This sample has roughly 120,000 distinct CDR3 sequences, with about 23% found just once. This sequence originates from a human donor with low-grade glioma or glioblastoma, undergoing nonglioma brain surgery, or in good health (not recorded which). The chain carries TRBV29-1 and TRBJ2-7; D gene ambiguous. The sample was glioma tissue, nonneoplastic brain tissue, or PBMCs (not recorded which). The CDR3, as DNA: TGCAGCGTTGCCCCGACCCAATCCAGCGAGCAGTACTTC. Translated, it gives CSVAPTQSSEQYF.